This T cell receptor (beta chain) originates from a study of cytomegalovirus exposure and HLA in healthy donors. Study information: Among fewer than 500 genotyped donors, around 82% fell in the Caucasian-associated ancestry cluster.

Researchers ran the PCR with 60 Vbeta and 13 Jbeta primers. The data were produced by immunoSEQ multiplex PCR, yet TCRdb's version contains in-frame clones alone and is incomplete. The sample includes about 160,000 clones, around three quarters of them seen just once. The V gene's germline CDR1 is MNHEY and CDR2 SMNVEV (reference sequence). This CDR3 is 13 amino acids long. V lost 4 bases and J 3 bases, leaving 10 bases between the germline ends. The chain links TRBV27 to TRBJ2-7; tentatively, D is TRBD1 (5 bases). Sequencing was carried out using PBMCs. This sequence originates from a man aged 35 to 55 in good health and CMV-seronegative. This chain's CDR3 is CASSYGRDYEQYF. CDR3 sequence (DNA): TGTGCCAGCAGTTATGGCAGGGACTACGAGCAGTACTTC.